This T cell receptor (beta chain) comes out of a study of post-analysis software for immune sequencing data. Study-level information: In terms of disease course, relapsing-remitting, secondary progressive and progressive-relapsing multiple sclerosis were included. General study points: Diversity measured as normalized Chao1 was significantly lower in multiple sclerosis patients than in controls. Roughly 5 TRBV segments occurring more often in patients than controls included TRBV5-6, TRBV5-1 and TRBV20-1.

Per germline, CDR1 LNHDA and CDR2 SQIVND (reference sequence). The CDR3 length is 11 residues. cDNA libraries for TCR beta contained unique molecular identifiers. TCRdb re-derived calls from the PCR reads in MiXCR, one entry per CDR3 protein. The sample contains roughly 430,000 distinct CDR3 sequences, roughly 40% of which appear only once. In its sample, this clonotype was seen a few times. Its target is unknown. At one of its ends the junction is not consistent with the germline gene, which may arise from a read error. Sequences were obtained from blood. This chain links TRBV19 with TRBJ2-1; D remains ambiguous. This receptor was obtained from a girl aged 2 to 10 with multiple sclerosis. The CDR3 sequence: CASSIYTEQFF. CDR3 DNA sequence: TGTGCCAGTAGTATATACACTGAGCAGTTCTTC.